The T cell receptor (beta chain) described here comes from a study of cytotoxic CD8 clonotypes in ibrutinib-treated CLL. Study information: Partial responses totalled approximately 25 and complete responses 2; after median around six years, approximately 15 remained remitted and around twelve progressed.

V was trimmed by 5 bases and J by 5 bases, leaving 10 bases between them. Germline loops: CDR1 SEHNR, CDR2 FQNEAQ (reference sequence). CDR3 length: 13 residues. Whole-study results and caveats: Clonotypes that were public were uncommon, and they contracted or stayed stable on treatment. Clonality rose at ibrutinib response and fell back toward baseline at progression.

Method: immunoSEQ multiplex PCR; TCRdb's copy keeps in-frame clones and lacks some. The table lists around 140,000 clones, 80% of them singletons. This clone was picked up one time. The antigen remains undetermined. The V gene is TRBV7-9, the J gene TRBJ1-5; D is possibly TRBD1 (6 bases). The source of this sequence is a human donor with chronic lymphocytic leukemia. Sequences were derived from PBMCs, sampled after 36 months of ibrutinib treatment. The CDR3 DNA reads TGTGCCAGCAGCGAACAGGGCTATCAGCCCCAGCATTTT. It specifies CASSEQGYQPQHF.